These T cell receptor beta chains were read from a single sample in a study of cytomegalovirus exposure and HLA in healthy donors. Here immunoSEQ multiplex PCR was the method, and the copy in TCRdb shows in-frame clones only, minus some. The table has approximately 150,000 clones, around 80% seen once; the top ten hold around 3.2%. Sequencing was carried out using PBMCs. These receptors all stem from a female donor in good health and CMV-seronegative. CDR3s include the opening cysteine and the closing phenylalanine or tryptophan. The order of the fields is V gene, D gene, clone size, J gene, CDR3 protein, CDR3 DNA. The D gene is left open where the match is weak. For some rows the clone size is stated as once, few or many, or as a class when expanded; others skip it.

v_gene: TRBV10-3; d_gene: .; abundance: .; j_gene: TRBJ1-2; CDR3aa: CAISESRGNYGYTF; CDR3nt: TGTGCCATCAGTGAGTCTCGGGGGAACTATGGCTACACCTTC
v_gene: TRBV30; d_gene: .; abundance: few; j_gene: TRBJ1-3; CDR3aa: CAWSLDSSGNTIYF; CDR3nt: TGTGCCTGGAGTCTCGACAGCTCTGGAAACACCATATATTTT
v_gene: TRBV27; d_gene: TRBD1; abundance: .; j_gene: TRBJ2-2; CDR3aa: CASRTGGTTPGELFF; CDR3nt: TGTGCCAGCAGGACAGGGGGCACTACACCCGGGGAGCTGTTTTTT
v_gene: TRBV6-6; d_gene: .; abundance: .; j_gene: TRBJ2-7; CDR3aa: CASSYSKLRLSEQYF; CDR3nt: TGTGCCAGCAGTTACTCGAAGCTCAGGTTGAGTGAGCAGTACTTC
v_gene: TRBV7-9; d_gene: .; abundance: .; j_gene: TRBJ1-1; CDR3aa: CASSPKAGEAFF; CDR3nt: TGTGCCAGCAGCCCAAAGGCGGGGGAAGCTTTCTTT
v_gene: TRBV28; d_gene: .; abundance: .; j_gene: TRBJ1-2; CDR3aa: CASSLSGVGGYTF; CDR3nt: TGTGCCAGCAGTTTATCGGGAGTCGGCGGCTACACCTTC
v_gene: TRBV7-9; d_gene: .; abundance: .; j_gene: TRBJ2-2; CDR3aa: CASSFRQQNTGELFF; CDR3nt: TGTGCCAGCAGCTTTAGACAGCAAAACACCGGGGAGCTGTTTTTT
v_gene: TRBV7-9; d_gene: TRBD2; abundance: .; j_gene: TRBJ2-7; CDR3aa: CASSFGTSGYEQYF; CDR3nt: TGTGCCAGCAGCTTCGGGACTAGCGGCTACGAGCAGTACTTC
v_gene: TRBV18; d_gene: TRBD1; abundance: .; j_gene: TRBJ2-1; CDR3aa: CASSPPGQGILREQFF; CDR3nt: TGTGCCAGCTCACCACCGGGACAGGGAATTCTCCGGGAGCAGTTCTTC
v_gene: TRBV5-5; d_gene: .; abundance: .; j_gene: TRBJ1-6; CDR3aa: CASSLQGKNNSPLHF; CDR3nt: TGTGCCAGCAGCTTGCAGGGGAAGAATAATTCACCCCTCCACTTT
v_gene: TRBV15; d_gene: TRBD1; abundance: once; j_gene: TRBJ1-1; CDR3aa: CATSSDRGPMNTEAFF; CDR3nt: TGTGCCACCAGCAGTGACAGGGGTCCAATGAACACTGAAGCTTTCTTT
v_gene: TRBV19; d_gene: TRBD1; abundance: .; j_gene: TRBJ2-2; CDR3aa: CASSIRTGTNTGELFF; CDR3nt: TGTGCCAGTAGTATTCGGACAGGGACGAACACCGGGGAGCTGTTTTTT
v_gene: TRBV11-2; d_gene: TRBD1; abundance: once; j_gene: TRBJ1-2; CDR3aa: CASSLEPLTGVAYGYTF; CDR3nt: TGTGCCAGCAGCTTAGAACCCCTCACAGGGGTTGCCTATGGCTACACCTTC
v_gene: TRBV28; d_gene: .; abundance: .; j_gene: TRBJ1-2; CDR3aa: CASSLSPTDGYTF; CDR3nt: TGTGCCAGCAGTTTATCCCCCACGGATGGCTACACCTTC
v_gene: TRBV7-6; d_gene: TRBD2; abundance: once; j_gene: TRBJ2-3; CDR3aa: CASSLAGLAGKDTQYF; CDR3nt: TGTGCCAGCAGCTTAGCTGGACTAGCGGGGAAAGATACGCAGTATTTT
v_gene: TRBV7-9; d_gene: .; abundance: .; j_gene: TRBJ1-1; CDR3aa: CASSLSLVQIGTEAFF; CDR3nt: TGTGCCAGCAGCTTATCCCTGGTACAGATCGGCACTGAAGCTTTCTTT
v_gene: TRBV29-1; d_gene: .; abundance: .; j_gene: TRBJ2-1; CDR3aa: CSVGTFMNEQFF; CDR3nt: TGCAGCGTCGGGACTTTCATGAACGAGCAGTTCTTC
v_gene: TRBV5-1; d_gene: .; abundance: .; j_gene: TRBJ2-2; CDR3aa: CASTGVVNTGELFF; CDR3nt: TGCGCCAGCACAGGGGTTGTAAACACCGGGGAGCTGTTTTTT
v_gene: TRBV28; d_gene: .; abundance: .; j_gene: TRBJ1-2; CDR3aa: CASSSPSVAPSSNYGYTF; CDR3nt: TGTGCCAGCAGCTCCCCGTCAGTGGCGCCTAGCTCTAACTATGGCTACACCTTC
v_gene: TRBV25-1; d_gene: .; abundance: .; j_gene: TRBJ2-1; CDR3aa: CASSFVASEQFF; CDR3nt: TGTGCCAGCAGTTTCGTAGCTTCTGAGCAGTTCTTC
v_gene: TRBV11-2; d_gene: .; abundance: .; j_gene: TRBJ2-7; CDR3aa: CASSAQGTHCEQYF; CDR3nt: TGTGCCAGCAGCGCTCAGGGTACGCATTGCGAGCAGTACTTC
v_gene: TRBV7-3; d_gene: TRBD2; abundance: few; j_gene: TRBJ2-5; CDR3aa: CASSPGGAGQETQYF; CDR3nt: TGTGCCAGCAGCCCGGGGGGGGCGGGGCAAGAGACCCAGTACTTC
v_gene: TRBV25-1; d_gene: TRBD2; abundance: once; j_gene: TRBJ2-3; CDR3aa: CASSEPRASGDTQYF; CDR3nt: TGTGCCAGCAGCGAACCTAGGGCTAGCGGGGATACGCAGTATTTT
v_gene: TRBV18; d_gene: .; abundance: .; j_gene: TRBJ2-1; CDR3aa: CASSPLGLALYNEQFF; CDR3nt: TGTGCCAGCTCACCACTTGGTCTAGCACTGTACAATGAGCAGTTCTTC
v_gene: TRBV7-2; d_gene: .; abundance: .; j_gene: TRBJ2-1; CDR3aa: CASSLVPTPGANEQFF; CDR3nt: TGTGCCAGCAGCTTAGTTCCGACTCCAGGGGCTAATGAGCAGTTCTTC
v_gene: TRBV2; d_gene: .; abundance: .; j_gene: TRBJ1-5; CDR3aa: CASREAGSNQPQHF; CDR3nt: TGTGCCAGCAGAGAGGCAGGGAGCAATCAGCCCCAGCATTTT
v_gene: TRBV7-9; d_gene: TRBD1; abundance: .; j_gene: TRBJ1-2; CDR3aa: CASSARTGTGFGYTF; CDR3nt: TGTGCCAGCAGCGCTCGGACCGGGACAGGTTTTGGCTACACCTTC
v_gene: TRBV19; d_gene: TRBD2; abundance: .; j_gene: TRBJ2-5; CDR3aa: CASSKRGGPQETQYF; CDR3nt: TGTGCCAGTAGTAAGCGCGGGGGGCCCCAAGAGACCCAGTACTTC
v_gene: TRBV19; d_gene: TRBD1; abundance: .; j_gene: TRBJ1-2; CDR3aa: CASSMVTGTGFGYTF; CDR3nt: TGTGCCAGTAGTATGGTAACCGGGACAGGGTTCGGCTACACCTTC
v_gene: TRBV19; d_gene: TRBD1; abundance: .; j_gene: TRBJ1-6; CDR3aa: CASSDRGPDSPLHF; CDR3nt: TGTGCCAGTAGTGACAGGGGGCCGGATTCACCCCTCCACTTT
v_gene: TRBV30; d_gene: TRBD1; abundance: .; j_gene: TRBJ1-2; CDR3aa: CAWSGQGVGVYPF; CDR3nt: TGTGCCTGGAGTGGACAGGGGGTGGGAGTCTACCCCTTC
v_gene: TRBV27; d_gene: .; abundance: .; j_gene: TRBJ2-7; CDR3aa: CASSEGAGVPYEQYF; CDR3nt: TGTGCCAGCAGCGAAGGGGCAGGGGTCCCCTACGAGCAGTACTTC
v_gene: TRBV6-1; d_gene: TRBD1; abundance: .; j_gene: TRBJ2-7; CDR3aa: CASSDFRGQGTSYEQYF; CDR3nt: TGTGCCAGCAGTGACTTCCGGGGACAGGGAACCTCCTACGAGCAGTACTTC
v_gene: TRBV5-6; d_gene: TRBD1; abundance: .; j_gene: TRBJ2-5; CDR3aa: CASSNPGQGSGTQYF; CDR3nt: TGTGCCAGCAGCAACCCAGGACAGGGCAGCGGGACCCAGTACTTC
v_gene: TRBV30; d_gene: TRBD1; abundance: .; j_gene: TRBJ1-6; CDR3aa: CAWGQGVGSPLHF; CDR3nt: TGTGCCTGGGGACAGGGGGTTGGTTCACCCCTCCACTTT
v_gene: TRBV2; d_gene: TRBD1; abundance: .; j_gene: TRBJ1-6; CDR3aa: CASTRQGNNSPLHF; CDR3nt: TGTGCCAGCACACGACAGGGAAATAATTCACCCCTCCACTTT
v_gene: TRBV28; d_gene: .; abundance: .; j_gene: TRBJ1-2; CDR3aa: CASLPRGYGYTF; CDR3nt: TGTGCCAGCCTCCCTCGAGGGTATGGCTACACCTTC
v_gene: TRBV7-6; d_gene: .; abundance: .; j_gene: TRBJ2-5; CDR3aa: CASSLGDPGVQYF; CDR3nt: TGTGCCAGCAGCTTAGGGGACCCGGGGGTCCAGTACTTC
v_gene: TRBV28; d_gene: .; abundance: .; j_gene: TRBJ1-5; CDR3aa: CASSLRFQGKNQPQHF; CDR3nt: TGTGCCAGCAGTTTAAGGTTCCAGGGTAAAAATCAGCCCCAGCATTTT
v_gene: TRBV5-1; d_gene: .; abundance: .; j_gene: TRBJ2-7; CDR3aa: CASSFRGVSYEQYF; CDR3nt: TGCGCCAGCAGCTTCAGGGGGGTGTCCTACGAGCAGTACTTC
v_gene: TRBV28; d_gene: .; abundance: .; j_gene: TRBJ1-2; CDR3aa: CASEGLNYGYTF; CDR3nt: TGTGCCAGCGAGGGACTGAACTATGGCTACACCTTC
v_gene: TRBV5-8; d_gene: .; abundance: .; j_gene: TRBJ1-2; CDR3aa: CASSLEGNYGYPF; CDR3nt: TGTGCCAGCAGCTTGGAGGGGAACTATGGCTACCCCTTC
v_gene: TRBV18; d_gene: .; abundance: few; j_gene: TRBJ2-7; CDR3aa: CASSPGLSSYEQYF; CDR3nt: TGTGCCAGCTCACCGGGACTGTCCTCCTACGAGCAGTACTTC
v_gene: TRBV5-1; d_gene: TRBD1; abundance: few; j_gene: TRBJ1-1; CDR3aa: CASSLVGQGGQVGTEAFF; CDR3nt: TGCGCCAGCAGCTTGGTGGGACAGGGCGGCCAGGTGGGCACTGAAGCTTTCTTT
v_gene: TRBV7-9; d_gene: TRBD1; abundance: .; j_gene: TRBJ2-7; CDR3aa: CASSLGPGTGGFRSYEQYF; CDR3nt: TGTGCCAGCAGCTTGGGACCCGGGACAGGGGGGTTTAGGTCCTACGAGCAGTACTTC
v_gene: TRBV11-1; d_gene: .; abundance: .; j_gene: TRBJ2-1; CDR3aa: CASSLGRRGTFNEQFF; CDR3nt: TGTGCCAGCAGCTTAGGGAGGCGGGGCACCTTCAATGAGCAGTTCTTC
v_gene: TRBV7-2; d_gene: .; abundance: .; j_gene: TRBJ2-1; CDR3aa: CASSLALEQFF; CDR3nt: TGTGCCAGCAGCTTAGCGTTAGAGCAGTTCTTC
v_gene: TRBV7-9; d_gene: .; abundance: .; j_gene: TRBJ1-3; CDR3aa: CASSLRGFSGNTIYF; CDR3nt: TGTGCCAGCAGCTTGCGGGGGTTCTCTGGAAACACCATATATTTT
v_gene: TRBV9; d_gene: TRBD1; abundance: .; j_gene: TRBJ1-3; CDR3aa: CASSAGTAFSGNTIYF; CDR3nt: TGTGCCAGCAGCGCGGGGACAGCCTTCTCTGGAAACACCATATATTTT
v_gene: TRBV7-6; d_gene: .; abundance: .; j_gene: TRBJ1-5; CDR3aa: CASSLGGGTGQPQHF; CDR3nt: TGTGCCAGCAGCTTAGGAGGGGGAACAGGGCAGCCCCAGCATTTT
v_gene: TRBV4-1; d_gene: TRBD1; abundance: .; j_gene: TRBJ1-5; CDR3aa: CASSHATGQGAGQPQHF; CDR3nt: TGCGCCAGCAGCCATGCGACTGGGCAGGGGGCCGGTCAGCCCCAGCATTTT
v_gene: TRBV29-1; d_gene: .; abundance: few; j_gene: TRBJ2-2; CDR3aa: CSVVEGNTGELFF; CDR3nt: TGCAGCGTTGTCGAGGGAAACACCGGGGAGCTGTTTTTT
v_gene: TRBV29-1; d_gene: TRBD1; abundance: .; j_gene: TRBJ1-2; CDR3aa: CSVEGGTGGGYNYGYPF; CDR3nt: TGCAGCGTTGAAGGGGGGACAGGGGGCGGTTATAACTATGGCTACCCCTTC
v_gene: TRBV28; d_gene: .; abundance: few; j_gene: TRBJ1-4; CDR3aa: CASSLGMRLFF; CDR3nt: TGTGCCAGCAGTTTAGGAATGAGGCTGTTTTTT
v_gene: TRBV14; d_gene: TRBD2; abundance: .; j_gene: TRBJ2-1; CDR3aa: CASSSLLAGSYNEQFF; CDR3nt: TGTGCCAGCAGCTCCCTTCTAGCGGGATCCTACAATGAGCAGTTCTTC